The count of the clone carrying this T cell receptor (beta chain) is one. This specimen comes from a study of blood T cell repertoires in COVID-19. Study-wide context: Some COVID-19 samples were acute and others convalescent; all came from the United States, Italy and Spain.

Trimming removed 3 bases from V and 7 bases from J; junction bases left unmatched: 5. The germline CDR1 and CDR2 sequences are LNHDA and SQIVND (reference sequence). The CDR3 has 15 residues. TCRdb's table, derived via immunoSEQ multiplex PCR, lists solely in-frame clones and lacks some. The sample contains 250,000 to 300,000 clones, about 90% of which appear only once. The chain employs TRBV19 and TRBJ2-7; 14 positions match TRBD2. The source material was PBMCs or T cells enriched from blood (not recorded which). This sequence was found in a human donor in a cohort exposed to, infected with or recovered from COVID-19 (not recorded which). The donor label of this sample is uncertain. As DNA, the CDR3 is TGTGCCAGTAGTATGGGACTAGCGGGGGTGGAGGAGCAGTACTTC. Encoded protein: CASSMGLAGVEEQYF. Using reference TRBV19 and TRBJ2-7 for the parts outside the CDR3, the full variable domain is DGGITQSPKYLFRKEGQNVTLSCEQNLNHDAMYWYRQDPGQGLRLIYYSQIVNDFQKGDIAEGYSVSREKKESFPLTVTSAQKNPTAFYLCASSMGLAGVEEQYFGPGTRLTVT.